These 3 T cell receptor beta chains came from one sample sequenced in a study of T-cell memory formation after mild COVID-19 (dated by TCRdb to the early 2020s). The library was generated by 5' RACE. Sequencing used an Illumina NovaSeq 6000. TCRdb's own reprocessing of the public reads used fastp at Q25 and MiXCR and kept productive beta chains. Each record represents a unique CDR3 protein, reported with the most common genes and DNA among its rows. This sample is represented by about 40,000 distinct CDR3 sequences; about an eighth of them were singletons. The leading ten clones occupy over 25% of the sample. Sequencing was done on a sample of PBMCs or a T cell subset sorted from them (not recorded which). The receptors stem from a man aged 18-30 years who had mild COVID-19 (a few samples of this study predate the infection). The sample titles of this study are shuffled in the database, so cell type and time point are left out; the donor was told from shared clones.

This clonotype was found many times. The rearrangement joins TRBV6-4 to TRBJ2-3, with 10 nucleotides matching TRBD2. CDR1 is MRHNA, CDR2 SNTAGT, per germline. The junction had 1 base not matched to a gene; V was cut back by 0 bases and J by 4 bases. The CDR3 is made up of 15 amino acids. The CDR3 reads CASSDSAGGPDTQYF. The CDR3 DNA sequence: TGTGCCAGCAGTGACTCAGCGGGGGGGCCAGATACGCAGTATTTT.

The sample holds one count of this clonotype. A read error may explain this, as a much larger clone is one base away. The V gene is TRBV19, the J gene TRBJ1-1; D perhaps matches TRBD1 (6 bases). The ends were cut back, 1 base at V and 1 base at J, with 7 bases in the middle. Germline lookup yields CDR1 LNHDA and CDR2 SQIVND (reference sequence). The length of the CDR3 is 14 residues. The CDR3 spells CASSIGTANTEAFF. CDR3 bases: TGTGCCAGTAGTATAGGGACAGCGAACACTGAAGCTTTCTTT.

The CDR3 DNA is TGTGCCAGCAGCCCTTGGGACTCCCGCAATGAGCAGTTCTTC. Residues: CASSPWDSRNEQFF. The gene calls are TRBV12-3 or TRBV12-4 and TRBJ2-1, with a weak D call TRBD2 (6 bases). The CDR3 runs to 14 residues. The V end was cut by 6 bases, the J end by 6 bases, with 15 bases between.